A selection of T cell receptor beta chains follows, all from one sample in a study of human T cells and chemical hapten exposure. TCRdb reanalysed the RACE reads using MiXCR and keeps one entry per CDR3 protein. In the table there are some 30,000 distinct CDR3 sequences, 5.8% of which are singletons. The sequencing used whole blood, collected in connection with sensitization to the hapten diphenylcyclopropenone (DPC). The receptors were gathered from a man between 25 and 39 years old with alopecia areata. Some clones in this sample may be carry-over from other donors' samples. Each CDR3 is given with its conserved first and last residue. The order of the fields is D gene, J gene, V gene, clone size, CDR3 DNA, CDR3 protein. A D gene is named only where the DNA matches it firmly. Size is omitted from some rows. Given values are once, few, many or a class for expanded clones.

TRBD1,TRBJ2-7,TRBV27,medium-sized,TGTGCCAGCAGTTCCCTGGACAGGTGGTACGAGCAGTACTTC,CASSSLDRWYEQYF
TRBD1,TRBJ1-4,TRBV12-3/TRBV12-4,many,TGTGCCAGCAGACGCGGACAGGGCGAAAAACTGTTTTTT,CASRRGQGEKLFF
NA,TRBJ1-1,TRBV9,many,TGTGCCAGCAGCGCACTGGAGGTGACTGAAGCTTTCTTT,CASSALEVTEAFF
TRBD2,TRBJ2-1,TRBV24-1,many,TGTGCCACCAGTGACCATGCTAGCGGGGGGGTCGATGAGCAGTTCTTC,CATSDHASGGVDEQFF
NA,TRBJ2-7,TRBV20-1,many,TGCAGTGCTACACCTAGGGTCTCCTACGAGCAGTACTTC,CSATPRVSYEQYF
TRBD2,TRBJ2-1,TRBV19,many,TGTGCCAGTAGTGCGTCCGGGACACGCGCTAGCGGGGGCCCAACCTACAATGAGCAGTTCTTC,CASSASGTRASGGPTYNEQFF
NA,TRBJ2-5,TRBV19,many,TGTGCCAGTTCCAGGTCGCGTCTTGGGACCCAGTACTTC,CASSRSRLGTQYF
TRBD2,TRBJ2-5,TRBV29-1,many,TGCAGCGTCCACCTGACCAGCGGGAAAGAGACCCAGTACTTC,CSVHLTSGKETQYF
NA,TRBJ2-5,TRBV5-1,many,TGCGCCAGCAGCTTCGAAACCGAGACCCAGTACTTC,CASSFETETQYF
TRBD2,TRBJ2-5,TRBV7-9,many,TGTGCCAGCTCCTACTCGGCTAGCGGGCAAGAGACCCAGTACTTC,CASSYSASGQETQYF
TRBD1,TRBJ2-1,TRBV20-1,medium-sized,TGCAGTGCTAGGGGGGACAGGGTCAATGAGCAGTTCTTC,CSARGDRVNEQFF
NA,TRBJ2-3,TRBV6-2/TRBV6-3,NA,TGTGCCAGCAGTTCGGGAACAGAGAGCACAGATACGCAGTATTTT,CASSSGTESTDTQYF
TRBD2,TRBJ2-2,TRBV9,many,TGTGCCAGCAGCGTACAGCGGGGGGGCCTTCACACCGGGGAGCTGTTTTTT,CASSVQRGGLHTGELFF
NA,TRBJ2-5,TRBV30,many,TGTGCCTGGAGTGGGACAGTAGAACAAGAGACCCAGTACTTC,CAWSGTVEQETQYF
NA,TRBJ2-3,TRBV6-2/TRBV6-3,few,TGTGCCAGCAGTTATCCTCCGGATACGCAGTATTTT,CASSYPPDTQYF
TRBD1,TRBJ2-3,TRBV30,NA,TGTGCCTGGAGTCCCGCGACAGGGGTGCTCACAGATACGCAGTATTTT,CAWSPATGVLTDTQYF
NA,TRBJ1-2,TRBV6-1,NA,TGTGCCAGCAGTGAGTATGGCTACACCTTC,CASSEYGYTF
NA,TRBJ2-3,TRBV27,NA,TGTGCCAGCAGTTTTTACATTGGAGCGGGCACAGATACGCAGTATTTT,CASSFYIGAGTDTQYF
NA,TRBJ2-5,TRBV2,many,TGTGCCAGCACACAGAGCCACCAAGAGACCCAGTACTTC,CASTQSHQETQYF
NA,TRBJ2-3,TRBV12-3/TRBV12-4,few,TGTGCCAGCAGTTTATTGTGGGAGGGCACAGATACGCAGTATTTT,CASSLLWEGTDTQYF
TRBD1,TRBJ2-7,TRBV6-1,medium-sized,TGTGCCAGCAGTAGTCCCGGACAGGGATCCTACGAGCAGTACTTC,CASSSPGQGSYEQYF
NA,TRBJ1-4,TRBV7-2,many,TGTGCCAGCAGCTTAAGTTTGAGTTTCGGACAACTAAATGAAAAACTGTTTTTT,CASSLSLSFGQLNEKLFF
TRBD2,TRBJ2-7,TRBV20-1,many,TGCAGTGCGGCGACTAGCGGGGGATCCTACGAGCAGTACTTC,CSAATSGGSYEQYF
NA,TRBJ2-7,TRBV5-5,many,TGTGCCAGCAGCTTATCGCGTGACAGATACTACGAGCAGTACTTC,CASSLSRDRYYEQYF
NA,TRBJ2-3,TRBV7-9,many,TGTGCCAGCAGCCCAGGGACAGATACGCAGTATTTT,CASSPGTDTQYF
NA,TRBJ2-7,TRBV6-2/TRBV6-3,many,TGTGCCAGCAGTCGAGACCCCTATTACGAGCAGTACTTC,CASSRDPYYEQYF
NA,TRBJ1-2,TRBV27,many,TGTGCCAGCAGTCCCTCTGGGTCCAATAACTATGGCTACACCTTC,CASSPSGSNNYGYTF
TRBD1,TRBJ1-2,TRBV7-2,many,TGTGCCAGCAGCTTAGCCTACAGGGGTTATAAGGATGGCTACACCTTC,CASSLAYRGYKDGYTF
NA,TRBJ2-3,TRBV11-2,many,TGTGCCAGCAGCTTAGCTGGGAGACCAAGCACAGATACGCAGTATTTT,CASSLAGRPSTDTQYF
NA,TRBJ2-5,TRBV30,many,TGTGCCTGGAGTCGGAGTGAGACCCAGTACTTC,CAWSRSETQYF